One sample yielded the 17 T cell receptor beta chains listed below, sequenced in a study of spatial heterogeneity in lung cancer. Study conclusions and caveats: Tumoral mutation counts were tracked by counts of expanded intratumoral alpha and beta TCRs.

TCRdb redid the calling of the 5' RACE reads with MiXCR, one entry per CDR3 protein. The sample comprises around 600 distinct CDR3 sequences, 20% to 25% of which are singletons, and around a fifth rests with the top ten. Regarding time point: sample taken at primary tumor resection. Their cognate antigens are unknown. Sequencing was performed on lung tumor tissue, taken at surgery. These receptors were obtained from a male donor with early-stage non-small cell lung cancer.

This sequence joins TRBV18 and TRBJ2-5, with D hard to call. The CDR3 runs 13 residues. Trimming cost V 5 bases and J 4 bases, with 11 bases left between them. Germline lookup yields CDR1 KGHSH and CDR2 LQKENI. CDR3 sequence (DNA): TGTGCCAGCTCAGCTCTAAGTGGAGAGACCCAGTACTTC. This sequence encodes CASSALSGETQYF.

This clonotype is large within its sample. The rearrangement uses TRBV23-1 and TRBJ2-2; 13 nucleotides match TRBD2. TRBV23-1 is placed among ORFs of uncertain function. J was trimmed by 6 bases and V by 4 bases; bases with no gene match: 14. The CDR3 has 19 amino acids. The CDR3: CASSPYPGLAGVISGELFF. In nucleotides, the CDR3 is TGCGCCAGCAGTCCTTATCCCGGACTAGCGGGAGTTATCTCCGGGGAGCTGTTTTTT.

A remark on this clonotype: Being one base from a much bigger clone, this may be a read error. The rearrangement uses TRBV28 and TRBJ2-3; tentatively, D is TRBD2 (5 bases). The CDR3 is 15 residues long. Germline values: CDR1 MDHEN, CDR2 SYDVKM. The CDR3, as DNA: TGTGTCAGCAGTGAGACCCCGGGAACCTCAGATACGCAGTATTTT. This translates into CVSSETPGTSDTQYF.

The chain uses TRBV5-6 and TRBJ1-1; D remains ambiguous. Trimming cost V 0 bases and J 4 bases, with 1 base left between them. CDR3 size: 11 residues. CDR1 and CDR2 from the germline V gene are SGHDT and YYEEEE. CDR3 loop: CASSLATEAFF. Here the CDR3 DNA reads TGTGCCAGCAGCTTGGCCACTGAAGCTTTCTTT.

This clonotype rates as large (0.1 to 1%). This chain uses TRBV7-9 with TRBJ2-7; tentatively, D is TRBD1 or TRBD2 (5 bases each). The ends were cut back, 4 bases at V and 3 bases at J, with 10 bases in the middle. The V gene's germline CDR1 is SEHNR and CDR2 FQNEAQ (reference sequence). The CDR3 runs to 13 residues. Here the CDR3 reads CASSWGSDYEQYF. In nucleotides, the CDR3 is TGTGCCAGCAGCTGGGGGTCAGACTACGAGCAGTACTTC.

J is TRBJ2-3 and V is TRBV2; D call uncertain. The CDR3 length is 16 residues. Trimming cost V 6 bases and J 0 bases, with 16 bases left between them. The V gene's germline CDR1 is SNHLY and CDR2 FYNNEI. The CDR3 DNA reads TGTGCCAGCAGATCCAGACACCGACCTAGCACAGATACGCAGTATTTT. Protein: CASRSRHRPSTDTQYF.

This clonotype is labeled large. The chain combines TRBV28 with TRBJ2-1; TRBD1 matches 12 bases. The CDR3 sequence is 14 residues long. With 8 bases clipped from V and 9 bases from J, the junction kept 8 bases outside the gene matches. Germline assignment: CDR1 MDHEN and CDR2 SYDVKM. CDR3 in DNA: TGTGCCAGCGGATCGGGACAGGGGGCGCGTGAGCAGTTCTTC. It is translated as CASGSGQGAREQFF.

Only a few counts were recorded for this clonotype. The CDR3 coding sequence is TGCGCCAGCAGTCGGACAGGGGATGATAACGAGCAGTACTTC. As protein: CASSRTGDDNEQYF. The chain uses TRBV10-1 and TRBJ2-7; 9 nucleotides align to TRBD1. The V and J ends lost 5 bases and 5 bases, in that order; junction bases with no gene match: 7. CDR1 is WNHNN and CDR2 is SYGVQD in the germline V gene (reference sequence). The CDR3 spans 14 residues.

This clonotype is medium-sized (0.01 to 0.1%). The chain has TRBV29-1 and TRBJ2-2, with 7 bases fitting TRBD2. The germline V gene has CDR1 SQVTM and CDR2 ANQGSEA. After removal of 5 bases from V and 2 bases from J, the junction contained 5 bases not matched to a gene. The length of the CDR3 is 14 residues. The CDR3 region has the DNA TGCAGCGTTCAGGCTAGCGGAAACACCGGGGAGCTGTTTTTT. Translated: CSVQASGNTGELFF.

V is TRBV9 and J is TRBJ2-2; D not resolved. Trimming stripped 0 bases from V and 8 bases from J, with 8 bases between. The length of the CDR3 is 13 residues. Germline V gives CDR1 SGDLS, CDR2 YYNGEE. This CDR3 reads CASSVAWGGELFF. The CDR3 coding sequence is TGTGCCAGCAGCGTAGCCTGGGGAGGGGAGCTGTTTTTT.

By its share, this clonotype is medium-sized. V and J are TRBV6-5 and TRBJ2-1, with D perhaps TRBD1 (5 bases). Trimming took 3 bases from V and 7 from J, leaving 13 bases between them. This CDR3 is built from 14 residues. Germline V gene data show CDR1 as MNHEY and CDR2 as SVGAGI. CDR3 bases: TGTGCCAGCAGTTATGGGCAGGGCCGAAATGAGCAGTTCTTC. Its translation: CASSYGQGRNEQFF.

Relative to its sample, this clonotype is large. J is TRBJ2-7 and V is TRBV4-1; D may be TRBD1 (5 bases). V was pared by 3 bases and J by 6 bases, with 12 bases between. CDR1 MGHRA and CDR2 YSYEKL come from the germline V gene. CDR3 size: 13 residues. In DNA, the CDR3 is TGCGCCAGCAGCCACGCGACAGCTGGCGAGCAGTACTTC. This codes for CASSHATAGEQYF.

This clonotype occurred a few times. V is TRBV9 and J is TRBJ2-5; 9 nucleotides match TRBD2. Germline trimming cut 3 bases from V and 4 bases from J; bases unmatched to any gene: 4. The germline V gene has CDR1 SGDLS and CDR2 YYNGEE. The CDR3 runs 14 residues. In DNA, the CDR3 is TGTGCCAGCAGCGAGATAGCGGGAGTAGAGACCCAGTACTTC. Protein: CASSEIAGVETQYF.

This clonotype was seen a single time. V is TRBV18 and J is TRBJ1-2; 7 bases align to TRBD1. There are 13 residues in the CDR3. Looked up from germline, CDR1 is KGHSH and CDR2 is LQKENI. J lost 2 bases, V lost 3 bases, and 0 bases had no gene match. The CDR3 coding sequence is TGTGCCAGCTCACCGGGACAGAACTATGGCTACACCTTC. It yields the protein CASSPGQNYGYTF.

This clonotype is labeled medium-sized. For the CDR3, the DNA is TGTGCCAGCAGTTACTCGAGTAGGGGTCCCTTGTCAGCCCAGCATTTT. Translating gives CASSYSSRGPLSAQHF. The rearrangement uses TRBV6-5 and TRBJ1-5; tentatively, D is TRBD1 (5 bases). Germline V gene sequence: CDR1 MNHEY, CDR2 SVGAGI. V was clipped by 0 bases and J by 11 bases, with 20 bases between them. This CDR3 comprises 16 residues.

V usage is TRBV11-3 and J usage is TRBJ2-5; TRBD2 matches at 7 bases. The CDR3 length is 15 residues. V gave up 4 bases and J gave up 5 bases; unmatched junction bases: 10. Germline values: CDR1 SGHNT, CDR2 YENEEA. CDR3 protein: CASSSLSGSGETQYF. For the CDR3, the DNA is TGTGCCAGCAGCTCCCTTAGCGGGTCTGGGGAGACCCAGTACTTC.

This clonotype is large (0.1 to 1%). V gene TRBV5-8 combines with J gene TRBJ2-2, with D unclear. The CDR3 runs 15 residues. V lost 4 bases and J 2 bases, leaving 12 bases between the germline ends. Germline V lookup: CDR1 SGHTS, CDR2 YDEGEE. The CDR3 protein is CASSRVAFNTGELFF. The CDR3 nucleotides read TGTGCCAGCAGCCGGGTCGCCTTTAACACCGGGGAGCTGTTTTTT.